This TCR beta chain was sequenced during a study of T cells in Graves' hyperthyroidism and ophthalmopathy. Whole-study results and caveats: Most clonotypes expanded in thyroid above 0.001 were likewise present in blood. Ophthalmopathy and stable hyperthyroidism were told apart by a 13 V-J model.

As for this clonotype: Its target is not known.

V lost 3 bases and J 5 bases, leaving 10 bases between the germline ends. In germline, CDR1 is LNHDA, CDR2 SQIVND (reference sequence). This CDR3 is built from 13 residues. Pregnant or lactating patients were excluded, as were those with uncontrolled infection or other autoimmune disease. RNA transcripts served as the template for amplifying TCR beta CDR3 regions. RT-PCR in the first round (using the HTBI primer set) targeted the TCR CDR3. MiXCR, run by TCRdb on the multiplex PCR reads, gives a single entry per CDR3 protein. The sample lists 500,000 or so distinct CDR3 sequences, approximately 17% occurring once.

Material for sequencing was blood. The rearrangement joins TRBV19 to TRBJ2-5, with D perhaps assigned TRBD1 or TRBD2 (5 bases each). The origin of this receptor is a woman under 30 with Graves' ophthalmopathy. Written as DNA, the CDR3 is TGTGCCAGTAGTATTTCCGGGGCCGAGACCCAGTACTTC. Its translation: CASSISGAETQYF.